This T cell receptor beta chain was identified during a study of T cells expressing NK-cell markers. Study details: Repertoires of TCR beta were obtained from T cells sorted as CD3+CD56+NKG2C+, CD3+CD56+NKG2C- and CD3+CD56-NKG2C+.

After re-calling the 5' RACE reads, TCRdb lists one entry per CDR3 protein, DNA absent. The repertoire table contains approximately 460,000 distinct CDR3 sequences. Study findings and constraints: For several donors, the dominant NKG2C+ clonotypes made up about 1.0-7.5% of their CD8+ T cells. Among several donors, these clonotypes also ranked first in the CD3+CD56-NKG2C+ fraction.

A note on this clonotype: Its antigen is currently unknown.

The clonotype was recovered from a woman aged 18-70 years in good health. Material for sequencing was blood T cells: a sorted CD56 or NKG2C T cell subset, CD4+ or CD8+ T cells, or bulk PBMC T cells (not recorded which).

The CDR3 is CASSVTSGSRNEQFF. The chain carries TRBV6-1 and TRBJ2-1; the TCRdb call, TRBD2, lacks DNA for checking. This CDR3 region has 15 residues. The V gene's germline CDR1 is MNHNS and CDR2 SASEGT.